The 17 T cell receptor beta chains presented below share a single source sample, sequenced in a study of metastatic and nonmetastatic thyroid tumors. Patients were all untreated before their thyroid surgery. TCRdb reanalyzed the PCR reads via MiXCR. Counted here are over 30,000 clones, 7% to 9% occurring once; the ten biggest clones make up roughly two fifths. Sequencing used blood. The receptors were gathered from a female donor with papillary thyroid cancer or a benign thyroid nodule (not recorded which). Some clones in this sample may be carry-over from other donors' samples.

This clone has ten or more counts. The chain couples TRBV19 to TRBJ2-3; D gene unclear. V was pared by 3 bases and J by 1 base, with 8 bases between. Germline lookup yields CDR1 LNHDA and CDR2 SQIVND (reference sequence). The CDR3 length is 14 residues. The CDR3, as DNA: TGTGCCAGTAGTATCTTCCAGGGCACAGATACGCAGTATTTT. Its protein product is CASSIFQGTDTQYF.

The rearrangement links TRBV20-1 to TRBJ1-5, with D perhaps matching TRBD1 (5 bases). CDR1 DFQATT and CDR2 SNEGSKA come from the germline V gene (reference sequence). V was cut by 6 bases and J by 3 bases, with 18 bases left in between. The length of the CDR3 is 15 residues. CDR3 coding DNA: TGCAGTGCCGCGGGGGATGAGGGGCTCAATCAGCCCCAGCATTTT. Translating it yields CSAAGDEGLNQPQHF.

This clone was counted ten times or more. The genes are TRBV20-1 and TRBJ1-1, with D uncertain. This CDR3 has 16 residues. Trimming shortened V by 2 bases and J by 5 bases, and 21 bases separated the two germline ends. Germline CDR1 and CDR2: DFQATT and SNEGSKA (reference sequence). CDR3 protein: CSARHTPGSERTEAFF. The CDR3 bases are TGCAGTGCTAGACATACTCCGGGGTCAGAGCGGACTGAAGCTTTCTTT.

This clone has ten or more counts. V usage is TRBV5-1 and J usage is TRBJ1-2; D remains ambiguous. Germline V gene data show CDR1 as SGHRS and CDR2 as YFSETQ. There are 15 residues in the CDR3. V was pared by 0 bases and J by 2 bases, with 11 bases between. The CDR3 spells CASSLAPGMNYGYTF. Here the CDR3 DNA reads TGCGCCAGCAGCTTGGCCCCGGGGATGAACTATGGCTACACCTTC.

This clone appeared many times. The CDR3 spells CASATNRDTEAFF. Written as DNA, the CDR3 is TGTGCCAGTGCTACCAACCGGGACACTGAAGCTTTCTTT. The gene calls are TRBV19 and TRBJ1-1; D is unresolved. Germline V gene lookup returns CDR1 LNHDA and CDR2 SQIVND (reference sequence). V was clipped by 8 bases and J by 3 bases, with 13 bases between them. The CDR3 is 13 amino acids. Filled out from reference TRBV19 and TRBJ1-1, the complete variable domain reads DGGITQSPKYLFRKEGQNVTLSCEQNLNHDAMYWYRQDPGQGLRLIYYSQIVNDFQKGDIAEGYSVSREKKESFPLTVTSAQKNPTAFYLCASATNRDTEAFFGQGTRLTVV.

A note on this clone: A much larger clone sits a single nucleotide away, making a read error possible. The chain links TRBV7-6 to TRBJ2-5; TRBD2 matches at 13 bases. The CDR3 runs 16 residues. V dropped 6 bases and J dropped 8; count of bases not matched to a gene: 12. Germline V gene sequence: CDR1 SGHVS, CDR2 FNYEAQ. CDR3 region: CASSHRLAGGLDTQYF. In DNA form, the CDR3 reads TGTGCCAGCAGTCACCGACTAGCGGGGGGTTTGGATACCCAGTACTTC. Full variable domain (rest looked up from reference TRBV7-6 and TRBJ2-5): GAGVSQSPRYKVTKRGQDVALRCDPISGHVSLYWYRQALGQGPEFLTYFNYEAQQDKSGLPNDRFSAERPEGSISTLTIQRTEQRDSAMYRCASSHRLAGGLDTQYFGPGTRLLVL.

This clone was counted ten times or more. The V and J genes are TRBV28 and TRBJ2-3; no firm D call. The germline gives CDR1 MDHEN, CDR2 SYDVKM. The CDR3 consists of 12 residues. V was shortened by 8 bases and J by 2 bases, with 8 bases between the two germline ends. As DNA, the CDR3 is TGTGCCAGCTCCTCTAACACAGATACGCAGTATTTT. Amino acid sequence: CASSSNTDTQYF.

This clone was seen many times. V is TRBV5-6 and J is TRBJ1-2; TRBD1 might be the D (6 bases). The CDR3 contains 14 residues. Germline values: CDR1 SGHDT, CDR2 YYEEEE. V gave up 4 bases and J gave up 4 bases, with 14 bases separating them. The CDR3, as DNA: TGTGCCAGCAGCCGAGGACAGACAACCTATGGCTACACCTTC. It yields the protein CASSRGQTTYGYTF.

This clone was seen ten or more times. The chain employs TRBV4-1 and TRBJ1-3; D uncertain. This CDR3 comprises 16 residues. Trimming left V 5 bases short and J 0 bases short, with 14 bases between. Germline V gene data show CDR1 as MGHRA and CDR2 as YSYEKL. The CDR3 nucleotides are TGCGCCAGCAGCTTAATCCTCGGGTTCTCTGGAAACACCATATATTTT. It yields the protein CASSLILGFSGNTIYF.

This clone has a count of ten or more. The genes are TRBV20-1 and TRBJ1-1, with a possible D match to TRBD1 (6 bases). V was pared by 0 bases and J by 0 bases, with 17 bases between. In germline, CDR1 is DFQATT, CDR2 SNEGSKA (reference sequence). The CDR3 has 17 residues. CDR3 sequence: CSARDPRDGGMNTEAFF. Written as DNA, the CDR3 is TGCAGTGCTAGAGATCCCCGGGACGGGGGCATGAACACTGAAGCTTTCTTT.

This clone was seen at least ten times. The rearrangement links TRBV12-3 or TRBV12-4 to TRBJ1-2; D not certain. The V and J ends lost 4 bases and 7 bases respectively, with 16 bases between them. The CDR3 consists of 14 residues. The CDR3 is CASSSVGLRAGYTF. The CDR3 nucleotides are TGTGCCAGCAGTTCTGTCGGGTTGAGGGCTGGCTACACCTTC.

This clone was seen at least ten times. The gene calls are TRBV19 and TRBJ1-3; the D is unclear. The CDR3 has 16 amino acids. Germline CDR1 LNHDA, CDR2 SQIVND (reference sequence). The V gene lost 2 bases and the J gene lost 0 bases, with 11 bases spanning the gap. CDR3 sequence reads: CASSILDYYSGNTIYF. The CDR3 DNA sequence: TGTGCCAGTAGTATATTGGACTATTACTCTGGAAACACCATATATTTT.

This clone was counted at least ten times. The chain has TRBV10-3 and TRBJ2-7; D may be TRBD1 (6 bases). This CDR3 has 19 residues. Trimming stripped 0 bases from V and 1 base from J, with 22 bases between. Looked up from germline, CDR1 is ENHRY and CDR2 is SYGVKD. The CDR3 DNA reads as TGTGCCATCAGTGAGTCGAAGTTGGGGTGCGCAGGGGTTTCCTACGAGCAGTACTTC. Translation gives CAISESKLGCAGVSYEQYF.

This clone has at least ten counts. The J gene is TRBJ2-7, the V gene TRBV7-8; 10 bases align to TRBD1. The CDR3 length is 18 residues. The V segment lost 5 bases and the J segment 1 base; nucleotides outside the gene matches: 14. Germline V gene lookup returns CDR1 SGHVS and CDR2 FQNEAQ. This CDR3 is CASSTGTGALLGSYEQYF. The CDR3 coding sequence is TGTGCCAGCAGCACCGGGACAGGGGCCCTCTTGGGATCCTACGAGCAGTACTTC. The full variable domain, rest sourced from reference TRBV7-8 and TRBJ2-7, is GAGVSQSPRYKVAKRGQDVALRCDPISGHVSLFWYQQALGQGPEFLTYFQNEAQLDKSGLPSDRFFAERPEGSVSTLKIQRTQQEDSAVYLCASSTGTGALLGSYEQYFGPGTRLTVT.

In its sample, this clone was seen many times. The J gene is TRBJ2-3, the V gene TRBV19; D uncertain. CDR1 is LNHDA and CDR2 is SQIVND in the germline V gene (reference sequence). V was clipped by 6 bases and J by 1 base, with 5 bases between them. The CDR3 has 12 amino acids. CDR3 coding DNA: TGTGCCAGTAGGTGGGGCACAGATACGCAGTATTTT. The encoded protein is CASRWGTDTQYF.

At least ten counts were recorded for this clone. The genes are TRBV30 and TRBJ2-1; D ambiguous. The germline V and J ends were trimmed by 2 bases and 7 bases, with 9 bases remaining between them. The CDR3 totals 12 residues. Looked up from germline, CDR1 is GTSNPN and CDR2 is SVGIG (reference sequence). The CDR3 nucleotides are TGTGCCTGGAGTCCCCTTAGAAATGAGCAGTTCTTC. Protein product: CAWSPLRNEQFF. Full variable domain (rest looked up from reference TRBV30 and TRBJ2-1): SQTIHQWPATLVQPVGSPLSLECTVEGTSNPNLYWYRQAAGRGLQLLFYSVGIGQISSEVPQNLSASRPQDRQFILSSKKLLLSDSGFYLCAWSPLRNEQFFGPGTRLTVL.

This clone was picked up many times. The gene calls are TRBV24-1 and TRBJ2-3; no definite D call. This CDR3 has 15 amino acids. Between the trimmed V and J ends, which lost 5 bases and 0 bases, there was a span of 11 bases. Germline V CDR1 and CDR2: KGHDR, SFDVKD. The CDR3 sequence is CATSATRTSTDTQYF. The CDR3 nucleotides are TGTGCCACCAGTGCCACTCGAACCAGCACAGATACGCAGTATTTT.